Reported below is one T cell receptor (beta chain). The antigen is not known. A read error may produce the germline difference seen at one junction end. This sample is drawn from a study of T cells in Graves' hyperthyroidism and ophthalmopathy. TCR beta CDR3 regions were amplified from RNA. When the TCR CDR3 underwent first-round RT-PCR, the HTBI primer set was used. In TCRdb, the multiplex PCR reads were re-called with MiXCR into one record per CDR3 protein. The sample has 450,000 to 700,000 distinct CDR3 sequences, about half seen once; the top ten hold approximately 7.5%. Investigators excluded patients with uncontrolled infection, other autoimmune disease, pregnancy or lactation. Diagnosing involved the use of clinical symptoms, serum thyroxine and TRAb, thyroid ultrasound and orbital computed tomography. The CDR3 is 13 amino acids. Study results and caveats: Ophthalmopathy could be told apart from stable hyperthyroidism with a 13 V-J model. Researchers found most expanded thyroid clonotypes above 0.001 in blood as well.

The sequenced material came from peripheral blood or thyroid tissue (not recorded which). The chain employs TRBV12-3 or TRBV12-4 and TRBJ2-1; D unclear. This TCR was recovered from a woman aged 18 to 35 with Graves' hyperthyroidism. The DNA of the CDR3 is TGTGCTAGCAGCTTAGCTCCCCGCAATGAGCAGTTCTTC. This gives the protein CASSLAPRNEQFF.